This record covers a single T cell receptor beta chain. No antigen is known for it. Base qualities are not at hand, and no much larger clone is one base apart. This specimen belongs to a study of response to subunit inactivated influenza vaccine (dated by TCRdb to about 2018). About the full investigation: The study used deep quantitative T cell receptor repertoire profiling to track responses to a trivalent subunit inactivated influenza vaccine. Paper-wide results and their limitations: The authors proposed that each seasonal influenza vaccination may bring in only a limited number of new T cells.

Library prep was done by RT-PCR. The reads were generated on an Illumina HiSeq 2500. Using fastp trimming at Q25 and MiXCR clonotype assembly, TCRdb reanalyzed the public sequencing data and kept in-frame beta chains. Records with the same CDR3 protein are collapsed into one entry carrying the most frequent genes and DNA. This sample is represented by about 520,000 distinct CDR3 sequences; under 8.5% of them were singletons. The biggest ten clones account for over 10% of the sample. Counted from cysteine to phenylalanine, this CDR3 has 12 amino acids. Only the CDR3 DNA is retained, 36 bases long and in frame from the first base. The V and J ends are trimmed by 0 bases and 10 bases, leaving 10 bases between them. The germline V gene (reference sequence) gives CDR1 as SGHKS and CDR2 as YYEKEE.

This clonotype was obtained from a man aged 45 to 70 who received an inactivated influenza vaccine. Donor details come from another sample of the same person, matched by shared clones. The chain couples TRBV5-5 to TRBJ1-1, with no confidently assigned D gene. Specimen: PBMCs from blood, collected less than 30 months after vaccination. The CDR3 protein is CASSLDQVIAFF. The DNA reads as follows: TGTGCCAGCAGCTTGGACCAGGTTATAGCTTTCTTT.